The rows below give T cell receptor beta chains drawn from one sample of a study of CD8+ T cells in alopecia areata. Data came from immunoSEQ multiplex PCR; TCRdb stores just in-frame clones and leaves some out. The table includes about 13,000 clones, approximately 67% detected once. The input for sequencing was skin, taken at week 4, from a patient treated with tofacitinib. These receptors were collected from a human donor with alopecia areata. Each CDR3 is given with its conserved first and last residue.

TRBV7-8,TRBJ2-3,CASSSQRGPTDTQYF
TRBV11-3,TRBJ1-6,CASSLEQGGNSPLHF
TRBV27,TRBJ1-5,CASSPFWGHQPQHF
TRBV6-5,TRBJ2-6,CASSYGQGYGANVLTF
TRBV11-2,TRBJ2-3,CASSLRGGNTQYF
TRBV6-5,TRBJ2-1,CASRSRGGRNEQFF
TRBV10-3,TRBJ2-7,CATGSSGGGSYEQYF
TRBV7-3,TRBJ2-5,CASSLLAEETQYF
TRBV7-2,TRBJ2-5,CASSLASAGGLQETQYF
TRBV23-1,TRBJ1-5,CASSQFHDGVSNQPQHF
TRBV2,TRBJ2-2,CASRTNSSTGELFF
TRBV10-3,TRBJ2-7,CAISDPLGGNYEQYF
TRBV5-6,TRBJ2-7,CASSLRGAGSSYEQYF
TRBV10-3,TRBJ2-3,CAIKGAFSTDTQYF
TRBV7-2,TRBJ2-6,CASSRQGSGANVLTF
TRBV5-1,TRBJ2-7,CASSGLEGPLSYEQYF
TRBV5-6,TRBJ1-4,CASSLGQGGEKLFF
TRBV19,TRBJ2-3,CASSRRGRTDTQYF
TRBV7-9,TRBJ1-1,CASSSTGRSTEAFF
TRBV4-3,TRBJ1-2,CASSQASGQAPLYGYTF
TRBV7-8,TRBJ2-1,CASSQRWGGQFF
TRBV10-1,TRBJ2-5,CASSEFQGLGETQYF
TRBV9,TRBJ1-2,CASSDRDRVYGYTF
TRBV2,TRBJ2-1,CASRPPRTSGPNEQFF
TRBV4-3,TRBJ2-1,CASSQVNLVSYNEQFF
TRBV4-3,TRBJ1-4,CASSRKTGPQTNEKLFF
TRBV10-3,TRBJ1-1,CAAGPGRTLNTEAFF
TRBV4-1,TRBJ2-1,CASSQYPSSGGRTNYNEQFF
TRBV7-2,TRBJ2-2,CASSLTRFANTGELFF
TRBV2,TRBJ2-2,CASSEASGDTGELFF
TRBV7-9,TRBJ2-5,CASSQLWGRETQYF
TRBV13,TRBJ2-1,CASSLETIAGGKYNEQFF
TRBV5-1,TRBJ2-4,CASSLFPDAKNIQYF
TRBV30,TRBJ2-1,CAWSRGLAEREQFF
TRBV4-1,TRBJ2-3,CASSPQGRGPRGDTQYF
TRBV2,TRBJ2-1,CASRKRGPYNEQFF
TRBV6-5,TRBJ1-1,CASSMPGAYNTEAFF
TRBV5-4,TRBJ2-5,CASSMDPLEETQYF
TRBV5-1,TRBJ1-5,CASSPRGNQPQHF
TRBV6-6,TRBJ2-1,CASSSTGTPYNEQFF